One and the same sample provided the 15 T cell receptor beta chains below, sequenced in a study of blood T cells in healthy people across ages. A J-beta primer mix and a sample-barcoded 5' primer were used in a second PCR of about 7 to 11 cycles. TCRdb reprocessed the 5' RACE reads via MiXCR and lists one record per CDR3 protein. Of 870,000 or so distinct CDR3 sequences in the sample, more than 25% were seen once. The sequenced sample was blood. All receptors derive from an elderly woman in good health.

This clonotype was found a few times. The chain carries TRBV6-9 and TRBJ2-2; D tentatively fits TRBD1 or TRBD2 (6 bases each). Between the trimmed V and J ends, which lost 2 bases and 3 bases, there was a span of 16 bases. This CDR3 spans 17 amino acids. The germline gives CDR1 MNHGY, CDR2 SVAAGI. CDR3 DNA sequence: TGTGCCAGCAGTTATCCCGGGACAAGGGAGGACACCGGGGAGCTGTTTTTT. Its protein is CASSYPGTREDTGELFF.

The chain is built from TRBV6-1 and TRBJ1-1; D is ambiguous. In germline, CDR1 is MNHNS, CDR2 SASEGT. CDR3 length: 14 amino acids. The ends were cut back, 7 bases at V and 0 bases at J, with 12 bases in the middle. The CDR3 DNA reads TGTGCCAGCACCGAAGGGCAGATGAACACTGAAGCTTTCTTT. Amino acids: CASTEGQMNTEAFF.

This clonotype was picked up many times. The chain carries TRBV6-6 and TRBJ1-2; 10 nucleotides match TRBD1. Trimming at V came to 2 bases and at J to 8 bases, leaving 2 bases not matched to a gene. Looked up from germline, CDR1 is MNHNY and CDR2 is SVGAGI (reference sequence). This CDR3 contains 13 residues. The CDR3 region has the DNA TGTGCCAGCAGTTACGGACAGGGGGGCGGCTACACCTTC. Its protein product is CASSYGQGGGYTF.

This clonotype showed up many times. V is TRBV20-1 and J is TRBJ1-2; possible D gene TRBD1, 5 bases. V gave up 2 bases and J gave up 4 bases, with 11 bases separating them. CDR3 length equals 13 residues. Germline lookup yields CDR1 DFQATT and CDR2 SNEGSKA (reference sequence). CDR3 loop: CSARTGPLYGYTF. The CDR3 nucleotides are TGCAGTGCTAGAACGGGACCCCTCTATGGCTACACCTTC.

This chain connects TRBV5-6 to TRBJ1-5; perhaps TRBD1 as D (5 bases). The germline gives CDR1 SGHDT, CDR2 YYEEEE. Trimming removed 0 bases at V and 1 base at J, with 11 bases between. This CDR3 is built from 16 residues. CDR3 in amino acids: CASSLGGGGSNQPQHF. In nucleotides, the CDR3 is TGTGCCAGCAGCTTGGGGGGGGGAGGCAGCAATCAGCCCCAGCATTTT.

The table lists this clonotype with a few counts. The DNA for the CDR3 is TGCGCCAGCAGCTTGGACGGCGGGGTCTCACCCCTCCACTTT. Protein: CASSLDGGVSPLHF. V gene TRBV5-1 combines with J gene TRBJ1-6; D is uncertain. V dropped 0 bases and J dropped 10 bases, with 11 bases sitting between them. This CDR3 comprises 14 residues. Per germline, CDR1 SGHRS and CDR2 YFSETQ.

This clonotype was counted ten times or more. The chain combines TRBV2 with TRBJ1-5; the match to TRBD1 covers 7 bases. Germline CDR1 reads SNHLY; CDR2 reads FYNNEI. This CDR3 comprises 14 residues. J was trimmed by 6 bases and V by 3 bases; bases with no gene match: 5. CDR3 sequence: CASSDGRGLQPQHF. The CDR3 nucleotides are TGTGCCAGCAGTGATGGGAGGGGGCTTCAGCCCCAGCATTTT.

This clonotype has at least ten counts. The chain is built from TRBV20-1 and TRBJ1-3; D might be TRBD1 (6 bases). The germline CDR1 and CDR2 sequences are DFQATT and SNEGSKA (reference sequence). With 3 bases removed from V and 4 bases from J, the gap between germline ends came to 34 bases. This CDR3 has 21 amino acids. CDR3 amino acids: CSARGPRRDTNPATLGNTIYF. DNA of the CDR3: TGCAGTGCTAGGGGCCCGAGGAGGGACACGAACCCAGCTACGTTGGGAAACACCATATATTTT.

V usage is TRBV12-3 or TRBV12-4 and J usage is TRBJ2-2; 10 nucleotides agree with TRBD2. This CDR3 spans 15 amino acids. V lost 5 bases to trimming and J lost 6 bases; unmatched junction nucleotides: 6. This CDR3 reads CASSPAGGPAGELFF. The DNA for the CDR3 is TGTGCCAGCAGTCCAGCGGGGGGGCCGGCCGGGGAGCTGTTTTTT.

This clonotype showed up many times. The CDR3 sequence: CAWRDIVQFF. The CDR3 DNA sequence: TGTGCCTGGCGGGACATCGTGCAGTTCTTC. The gene calls are TRBV30 and TRBJ2-1, with D tentatively TRBD1 (6 bases). Trimming removed 5 bases at V and 12 bases at J, with 11 bases between. Germline CDR1 reads GTSNPN; CDR2 reads SVGIG (reference sequence). The CDR3 length is 10 residues.

This clonotype was counted at least ten times. The chain has TRBV2 and TRBJ2-3, with TRBD1 matching over 8 bases. This CDR3 comprises 15 residues. The junction had 4 bases not matched to a gene; V was cut back by 5 bases and J by 0 bases. The V gene's germline CDR1 is SNHLY and CDR2 FYNNEI. The CDR3 is CASSWTGHSTDTQYF. As DNA, the CDR3 is TGTGCCAGCAGTTGGACAGGGCATAGCACAGATACGCAGTATTTT.

The rearrangement joins TRBV20-1 to TRBJ2-6; 8 nucleotides align to TRBD2. Germline V gene data show CDR1 as DFQATT and CDR2 as SNEGSKA (reference sequence). The CDR3 consists of 19 residues. The CDR3 bases are TGCAGCGCCACCGCCAAACGGGGGGGCCGGGCTCTGGGGGCCAACGTCCTGACTTTC. Amino acid sequence: CSATAKRGGRALGANVLTF.

The table lists this clonotype with a few counts. A much larger clone lies a single base off, so this may be a read error. The V gene is TRBV24-1, the J gene TRBJ2-7, with D hard to call. With 3 bases removed from V and 7 bases from J, the gap between germline ends came to 12 bases. The CDR3 contains 13 residues. The germline V gene has CDR1 KGHDR and CDR2 SFDVKD. The CDR3 is CATSDATNNEQYF. The DNA of the CDR3 is TGTGCCACCAGTGATGCTACAAACAATGAGCAGTACTTC.

This clonotype occurred a few times. The gene calls are TRBV27 and TRBJ1-2; 7 positions agree with TRBD1. Per the germline V gene, CDR1 is MNHEY and CDR2 is SMNVEV (reference sequence). V lost 5 bases, J lost 7 bases, and 13 bases stayed unmatched. CDR3 length: 15 residues. DNA of the CDR3: TGTGCCAGCAGTCCCCAGGGGGGCCCTAGGGGTGGCTACACCTTC. Encoded protein: CASSPQGGPRGGYTF.

Regarding this clonotype: The junction does not match germline at one end; this may be a read error. The chain uses TRBV4-3 and TRBJ2-2, with a possible D match to TRBD2 (5 bases). This CDR3 spans 16 amino acids. Germline V gene sequence: CDR1 LGHNA, CDR2 YSLEER. The chain's CDR3 is CASSLIRGENTGERFF. The CDR3 coding sequence is TGCGCCAGCAGCCTCATACGGGGAGAAAACACCGGGGAGCGGTTTTTT.